Listed here are 24 T cell receptor beta chains from one sample, sequenced in a study of cytomegalovirus exposure and HLA in healthy donors. The protocol was immunoSEQ multiplex PCR, while the TCRdb copy is restricted to in-frame clones and leaves out a portion. Here the sample spans roughly 120,000 clones, roughly 90% being singletons. Source material: PBMCs. The origin of the receptors is a woman aged 18-30 years in good health and CMV-seropositive.

The CDR3 is CASSVGDRGSYEQYF. CDR3 bases: TGTGCCAGCAGCGTAGGGGACAGGGGGTCCTACGAGCAGTACTTC. The chain recombines TRBV9 with TRBJ2-7, with 11 bases matching TRBD1. Germline trimming cut 0 bases from V and 1 base from J; bases unmatched to any gene: 0. Germline V gene lookup returns CDR1 SGDLS and CDR2 YYNGEE. There are 15 residues in the CDR3.

The chain joins TRBV5-1 to TRBJ2-2, with 9 positions matching TRBD2. The CDR3 runs to 17 residues. Germline lookup yields CDR1 SGHRS and CDR2 YFSETQ. Unmatched junction bases numbered 11, after V lost 5 bases and J lost 3 bases. DNA for the CDR3: TGCGCCAGCAGTTCCCAGCGGGGGGTACAGGACACCGGGGAGCTGTTTTTT. It specifies CASSSQRGVQDTGELFF.

The chain uses TRBV9 and TRBJ2-2; 8 bases map to TRBD2. The CDR3 is 16 amino acids. Looked up from germline, CDR1 is SGDLS and CDR2 is YYNGEE. With V trimmed by 5 bases and J by 4 bases, 10 bases remained unmatched. The CDR3 DNA reads TGTGCCAGCAGTCAGCGGGGGCGCGAGGGCACCGGGGAGCTGTTTTTT. It translates to CASSQRGREGTGELFF.

The chain is built from TRBV9 and TRBJ1-2, with D possibly matching TRBD1 (5 bases). The CDR3 contains 15 residues. Germline CDR1 reads SGDLS; CDR2 reads YYNGEE. V lost 4 bases to trimming and J lost 1 base, with 14 bases between them. The CDR3 reads CASSSSRDSNYGYTF. The CDR3 DNA reads as TGTGCCAGCAGCTCAAGCCGTGACAGTAACTATGGCTACACCTTC.

The chain recombines TRBV5-1 with TRBJ2-2; possibly TRBD2 for D (5 bases). Trimming pared 2 bases from V and 3 bases from J, leaving 8 bases between. The CDR3 is 14 amino acids. Germline CDR1 SGHRS, CDR2 YFSETQ. The CDR3 here is CASSFRRDTGELFF. The CDR3 nucleotides read TGCGCCAGCAGCTTCAGGCGGGACACCGGGGAGCTGTTTTTT.

Concerning this clone itself: The junction departs from germline at one end; a sequencing error may be responsible. The chain has TRBV7-9 and TRBJ2-7, with 10 bases lining up with TRBD1. The CDR3 is 15 residues long. Germline CDR1 and CDR2: SEHNR and FQNEAQ (reference sequence). The CDR3 reads CASSLGQGEPYEQYF. Written as DNA, the CDR3 is TGTGCCAGCAGTTTAGGACAGGGGGAACCCTACGAGCAGTACTTC.

The J gene is TRBJ1-5, the V gene TRBV4-1; D might be TRBD1 (6 bases). The germline V gene encodes CDR1 MGHRA and CDR2 YSYEKL. This CDR3 contains 14 residues. With 2 bases removed from V and 7 bases from J, the gap between germline ends came to 12 bases. The CDR3 sequence is CASSQTGRVQPQHF. CDR3 DNA sequence: TGCGCCAGCAGCCAAACAGGGAGGGTACAGCCCCAGCATTTT.

The V gene is TRBV27, the J gene TRBJ1-3, with TRBD1 matching 7 bases. The CDR3 spans 15 residues. From germline, CDR1 is MNHEY and CDR2 SMNVEV (reference sequence). V gave up 4 bases and J gave up 0 bases; unmatched junction bases: 3. The CDR3 DNA reads TGTGCCAGCAGTTCGGGACAGAGCTCTGGAAACACCATATATTTT. This translates into CASSSGQSSGNTIYF.

The chain is built from TRBV2 and TRBJ2-5; no reliable D call. Trimming stripped 3 bases from V and 1 base from J, with 12 bases between. Germline CDR1 and CDR2: SNHLY and FYNNEI. The CDR3 totals 15 residues. The DNA for the CDR3 is TGTGCCAGCAGTGACATCGACACCTTCCAAGAGACCCAGTACTTC. This gives the protein CASSDIDTFQETQYF.

The chain uses TRBV19 and TRBJ2-3, with D possibly being TRBD1 (6 bases). Germline loops: CDR1 LNHDA, CDR2 SQIVND (reference sequence). V was clipped by 10 bases and J by 0 bases, with 14 bases between them. The CDR3 length is 14 residues. This chain's CDR3 is CATARQASTDTQYF. Written as DNA, the CDR3 is TGTGCCACCGCCCGACAGGCAAGCACAGATACGCAGTATTTT.

The chain links TRBV4-2 to TRBJ1-1; no reliable D call. Germline V gives CDR1 LGHNA, CDR2 YNFKEQ. V was clipped by 1 base and J by 1 base, with 10 bases between them. This CDR3 has 15 amino acids. The CDR3 DNA is TGTGCCAGCAGCCAAGGTACCACAAAGAACACTGAAGCTTTCTTT. This translates into CASSQGTTKNTEAFF.

V and J are TRBV19 and TRBJ1-1; D remains unclear. Germline CDR1 and CDR2: LNHDA and SQIVND (reference sequence). Trimming shortened V by 4 bases and J by 3 bases, and 15 bases separated the two germline ends. The CDR3 consists of 15 residues. In DNA form, the CDR3 reads TGTGCCAGTAGTAGACGAGAGAACCGGGACACTGAAGCTTTCTTT. It specifies CASSRRENRDTEAFF.

The V call is TRBV11-2, the J call TRBJ2-5, with 14 bases identical to TRBD2. The germline V gene encodes CDR1 SGHAT and CDR2 FQNNGV. The V and J ends lost 4 bases and 5 bases, in that order; junction bases with no gene match: 12. The CDR3 totals 18 residues. The chain's CDR3 is CASSSRTSGGRGVETQYF. CDR3 nucleotides: TGTGCCAGCAGCTCCCGGACTAGCGGGGGGCGGGGAGTGGAGACCCAGTACTTC.

J is TRBJ2-5 and V is TRBV5-1, with D unclear. The V and J ends lost 3 bases and 5 bases respectively, with 11 bases between them. This CDR3 has 13 amino acids. Germline CDR1 and CDR2: SGHRS and YFSETQ. The CDR3 DNA reads as TGCGCCAGCAGCTCGAGCAGGAAGGAGACCCAGTACTTC. Its protein product is CASSSSRKETQYF.

This clone appeared a single time. J is TRBJ2-1 and V is TRBV4-1; D is unresolved. The CDR3 loop spans 17 amino acids. The V end lost 0 bases, the J end lost 6 bases, and 18 bases lay between the germline ends. Germline V gene data show CDR1 as MGHRA and CDR2 as YSYEKL. DNA of the CDR3: TGCGCCAGCAGCCAAGACACCGCATACAAACCAAGCAATGAGCAGTTCTTC. As protein: CASSQDTAYKPSNEQFF.

V usage is TRBV11-2 and J usage is TRBJ2-3, with D perhaps matching TRBD1 (5 bases). Germline lookup yields CDR1 SGHAT and CDR2 FQNNGV. Trimming stripped 1 base from V and 0 bases from J, with 8 bases between. The CDR3 spans 15 residues. The CDR3 loop reads CASSLVGQSTDTQYF. CDR3 coding DNA: TGTGCCAGCAGCTTAGTAGGACAAAGCACAGATACGCAGTATTTT.

Only one count was recorded for this clone. V gene TRBV5-6 combines with J gene TRBJ2-2; maybe TRBD1 (6 bases). The V gene lost 4 bases and the J gene lost 4 bases, with 14 bases spanning the gap. Germline CDR1 is SGHDT and CDR2 is YYEEEE. There are 15 residues in the CDR3. As DNA, the CDR3 is TGTGCCAGCAGCCCCGCCGGGACAACCACCGGGGAGCTGTTTTTT. Translated, it gives CASSPAGTTTGELFF. Using reference TRBV5-6 and TRBJ2-2 for the parts outside the CDR3, the full variable domain is DAGVTQSPTHLIKTRGQQVTLRCSPKSGHDTVSWYQQALGQGPQFIFQYYEEEERQRGNFPDRFSGHQFPNYSSELNVNALLLGDSALYLCASSPAGTTTGELFFGEGSRLTVL.

This sequence joins TRBV9 and TRBJ1-1; D unclear. Germline-derived CDR1 and CDR2 are SGDLS and YYNGEE. The germline V and J ends were trimmed by 0 bases and 5 bases, with 14 bases remaining between them. This CDR3 contains 15 residues. The CDR3 protein is CASSVGHSPLTEAFF. In DNA form, the CDR3 reads TGTGCCAGCAGCGTAGGGCACAGTCCCCTAACTGAAGCTTTCTTT.

This clone was seen only a few times. The rearrangement joins TRBV2 to TRBJ1-2; D unclear. V was pared by 4 bases and J by 4 bases, with 7 bases between. The CDR3 extends over 12 amino acids. CDR1 is SNHLY, CDR2 FYNNEI, per germline. CDR3 in DNA: TGTGCCAGCAGTGGTGATAGCTATGGCTACACCTTC. Its protein is CASSGDSYGYTF.

The chain uses TRBV5-1 and TRBJ2-5; D may be TRBD2 (5 bases). The CDR3 runs 14 residues. The V and J ends lost 3 bases and 2 bases respectively, with 11 bases between them. Germline V gene lookup returns CDR1 SGHRS and CDR2 YFSETQ. CDR3 region: CASSSPSRQETQYF. As DNA, the CDR3 is TGCGCCAGCAGCTCCCCTAGCAGACAAGAGACCCAGTACTTC.

This chain uses TRBV5-1 with TRBJ2-7, with 10 bases fitting TRBD1. The trim removed 2 bases at V and 4 bases at J, leaving 3 bases unmatched. The germline V gene has CDR1 SGHRS and CDR2 YFSETQ. This CDR3 has 14 amino acids. CDR3 region: CASSLPGQGYEQYF. The DNA for the CDR3 is TGCGCCAGCAGCTTACCGGGACAGGGGTACGAGCAGTACTTC.

The chain couples TRBV7-3 to TRBJ2-5, with a weak D call TRBD2 (5 bases). CDR1 and CDR2 (germline): SGHTA, FQGTGA. V shed 2 bases and J shed 5 bases, with 9 bases lying between them. The CDR3 runs to 13 residues. The CDR3 coding sequence is TGTGCCAGCAGCTTACGGGGTCATGAGACCCAGTACTTC. Protein: CASSLRGHETQYF.

The chain carries TRBV4-1 and TRBJ2-3, with TRBD1 matching over 8 bases. The CDR3 loop spans 15 amino acids. Germline CDR1 and CDR2: MGHRA and YSYEKL. V shed 1 base and J 2 bases; nucleotides not matched to a gene: 2. The CDR3 sequence: CASSQGDRYTDTQYF. CDR3 sequence (DNA): TGCGCCAGCAGCCAAGGGGACAGGTACACAGATACGCAGTATTTT.

The chain has TRBV4-1 and TRBJ2-3; 10 bases match TRBD2. The CDR3 runs 16 residues. Germline trimming cut 0 bases from V and 4 bases from J; bases unmatched to any gene: 4. The germline CDR1 and CDR2 sequences are MGHRA and YSYEKL. CDR3 amino acids: CASSQELAGGPDTQYF. In DNA, the CDR3 is TGCGCCAGCAGCCAAGAATTAGCGGGGGGACCAGATACGCAGTATTTT.